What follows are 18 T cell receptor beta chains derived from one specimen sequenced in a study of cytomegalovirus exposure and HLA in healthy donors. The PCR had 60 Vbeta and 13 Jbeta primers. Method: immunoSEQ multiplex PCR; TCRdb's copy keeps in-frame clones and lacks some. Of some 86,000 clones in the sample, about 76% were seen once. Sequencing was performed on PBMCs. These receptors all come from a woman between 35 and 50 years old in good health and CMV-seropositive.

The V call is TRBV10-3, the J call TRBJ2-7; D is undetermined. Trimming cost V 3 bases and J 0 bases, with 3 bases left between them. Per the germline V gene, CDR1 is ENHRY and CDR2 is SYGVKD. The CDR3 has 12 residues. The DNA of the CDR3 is TGTGCCATCAGTGACAGCTCCTACGAGCAGTACTTC. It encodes CAISDSSYEQYF.

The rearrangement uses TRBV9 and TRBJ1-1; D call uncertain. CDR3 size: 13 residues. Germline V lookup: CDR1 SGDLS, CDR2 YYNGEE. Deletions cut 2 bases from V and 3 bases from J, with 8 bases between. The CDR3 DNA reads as TGTGCCAGCAGCGTCCACGGAGACACTGAAGCTTTCTTT. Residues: CASSVHGDTEAFF.

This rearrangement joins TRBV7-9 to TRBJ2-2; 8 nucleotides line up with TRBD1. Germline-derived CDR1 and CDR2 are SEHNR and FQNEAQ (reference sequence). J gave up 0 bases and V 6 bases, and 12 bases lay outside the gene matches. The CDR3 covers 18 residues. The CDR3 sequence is CASRPDRATAPNTGELFF. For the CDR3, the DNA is TGTGCCAGCAGGCCGGACAGGGCAACTGCTCCGAACACCGGGGAGCTGTTTTTT.

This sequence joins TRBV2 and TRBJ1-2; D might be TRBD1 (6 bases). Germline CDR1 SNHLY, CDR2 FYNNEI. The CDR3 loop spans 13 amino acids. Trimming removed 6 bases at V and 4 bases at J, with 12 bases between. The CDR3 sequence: CASRSGHFYGYTF. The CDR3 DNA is TGTGCCAGCAGGTCGGGACACTTCTATGGCTACACCTTC.

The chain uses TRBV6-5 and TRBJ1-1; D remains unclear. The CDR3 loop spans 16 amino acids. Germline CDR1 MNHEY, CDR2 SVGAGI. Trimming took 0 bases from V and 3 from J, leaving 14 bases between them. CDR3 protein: CASSYSWARRDTEAFF. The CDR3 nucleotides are TGTGCCAGCAGTTACTCCTGGGCCAGGCGTGACACTGAAGCTTTCTTT.

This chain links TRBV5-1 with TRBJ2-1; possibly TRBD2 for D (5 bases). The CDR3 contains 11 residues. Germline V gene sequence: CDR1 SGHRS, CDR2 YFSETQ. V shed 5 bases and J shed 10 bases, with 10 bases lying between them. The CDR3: CASRDQREQFF. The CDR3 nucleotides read TGCGCCAGCAGGGATCAGCGGGAGCAGTTCTTC.

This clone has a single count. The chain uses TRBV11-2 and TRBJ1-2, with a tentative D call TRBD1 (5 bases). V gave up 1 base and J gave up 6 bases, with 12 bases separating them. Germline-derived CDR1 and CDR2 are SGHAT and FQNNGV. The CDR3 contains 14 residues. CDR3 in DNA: TGTGCCAGCAGCTTAGGCTGGGGGGGGGATGGCTACACCTTC. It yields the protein CASSLGWGGDGYTF.

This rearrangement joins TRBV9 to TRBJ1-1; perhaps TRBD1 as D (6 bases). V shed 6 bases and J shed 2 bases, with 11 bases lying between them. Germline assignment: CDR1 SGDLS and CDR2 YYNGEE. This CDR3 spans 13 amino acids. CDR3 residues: CASTSGTNTEAFF. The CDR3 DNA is TGTGCCAGCACTTCAGGGACAAACACTGAAGCTTTCTTT.

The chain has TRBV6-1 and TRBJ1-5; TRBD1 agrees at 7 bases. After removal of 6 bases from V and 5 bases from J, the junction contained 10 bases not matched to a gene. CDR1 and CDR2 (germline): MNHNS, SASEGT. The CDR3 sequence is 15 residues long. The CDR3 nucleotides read TGTGCCAGCAGAGGTCCGGGACAGTTACATCAGCCCCAGCATTTT. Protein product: CASRGPGQLHQPQHF.

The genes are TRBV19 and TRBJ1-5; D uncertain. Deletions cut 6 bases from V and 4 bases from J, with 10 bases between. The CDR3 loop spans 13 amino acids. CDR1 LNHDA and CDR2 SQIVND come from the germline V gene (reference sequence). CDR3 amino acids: CASREGRNQPQHF. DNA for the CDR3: TGTGCCAGTAGGGAGGGTCGGAATCAGCCCCAGCATTTT.

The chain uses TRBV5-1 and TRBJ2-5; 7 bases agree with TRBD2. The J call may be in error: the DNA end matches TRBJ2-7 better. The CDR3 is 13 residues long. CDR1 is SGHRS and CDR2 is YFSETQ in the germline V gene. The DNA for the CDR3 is TGCGCCAGCAGCTTGGCCGGGGGGAACGAGCAGTACTTC. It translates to CASSLAGGNEQYF.

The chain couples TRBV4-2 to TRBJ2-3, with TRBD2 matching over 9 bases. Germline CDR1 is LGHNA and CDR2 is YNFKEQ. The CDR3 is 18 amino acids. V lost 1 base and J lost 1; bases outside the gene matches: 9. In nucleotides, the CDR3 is TGTGCCAGCAGCCAAGTTCTCCAGCGGGGGGCGGGCACAGATACGCAGTATTTT. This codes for CASSQVLQRGAGTDTQYF.

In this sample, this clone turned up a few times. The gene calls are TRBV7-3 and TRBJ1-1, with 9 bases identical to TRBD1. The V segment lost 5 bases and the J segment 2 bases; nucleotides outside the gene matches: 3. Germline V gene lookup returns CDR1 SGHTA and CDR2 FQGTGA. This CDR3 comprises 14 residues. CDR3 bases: TGTGCCAGCAGCCCGACAGGGGGAAACACTGAAGCTTTCTTT. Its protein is CASSPTGGNTEAFF.

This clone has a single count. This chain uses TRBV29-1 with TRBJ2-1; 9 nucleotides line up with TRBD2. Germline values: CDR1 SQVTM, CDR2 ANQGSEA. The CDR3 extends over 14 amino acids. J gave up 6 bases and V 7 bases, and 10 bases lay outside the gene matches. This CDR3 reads CSGFSGSRGNEQFF. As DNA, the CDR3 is TGCAGCGGATTTAGCGGGAGCCGCGGCAATGAGCAGTTCTTC.

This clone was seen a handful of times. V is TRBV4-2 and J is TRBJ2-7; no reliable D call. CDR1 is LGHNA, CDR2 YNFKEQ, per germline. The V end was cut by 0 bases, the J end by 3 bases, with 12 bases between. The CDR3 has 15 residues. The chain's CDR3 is CASSQDRSAYYEQYF. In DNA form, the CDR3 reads TGTGCCAGCAGCCAAGATAGAAGCGCTTACTACGAGCAGTACTTC.

The CDR3 is CSFRDRTNTGELFF. The CDR3 region has the DNA TGCAGCTTCCGGGACAGGACGAACACCGGGGAGCTGTTTTTT. This sequence joins TRBV29-1 and TRBJ2-2, with TRBD1 identical over 8 bases. The CDR3 spans 14 residues. The germline V gene has CDR1 SQVTM and CDR2 ANQGSEA. Germline trimming cut 8 bases from V and 0 bases from J; bases unmatched to any gene: 5.

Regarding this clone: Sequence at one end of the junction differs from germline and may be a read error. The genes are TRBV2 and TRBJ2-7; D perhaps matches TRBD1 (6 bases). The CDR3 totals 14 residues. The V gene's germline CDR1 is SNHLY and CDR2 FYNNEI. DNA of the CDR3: TGTGCCAGCAGGGAAGGACAGAGCAACTACGAGCAGTACTTC. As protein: CASREGQSNYEQYF.

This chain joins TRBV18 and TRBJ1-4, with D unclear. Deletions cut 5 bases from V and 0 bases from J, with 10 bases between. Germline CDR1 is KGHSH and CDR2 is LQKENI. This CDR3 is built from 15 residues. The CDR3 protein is CASSTRQSTNEKLFF. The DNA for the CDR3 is TGTGCCAGCTCAACGAGACAATCAACTAATGAAAAACTGTTTTTT.